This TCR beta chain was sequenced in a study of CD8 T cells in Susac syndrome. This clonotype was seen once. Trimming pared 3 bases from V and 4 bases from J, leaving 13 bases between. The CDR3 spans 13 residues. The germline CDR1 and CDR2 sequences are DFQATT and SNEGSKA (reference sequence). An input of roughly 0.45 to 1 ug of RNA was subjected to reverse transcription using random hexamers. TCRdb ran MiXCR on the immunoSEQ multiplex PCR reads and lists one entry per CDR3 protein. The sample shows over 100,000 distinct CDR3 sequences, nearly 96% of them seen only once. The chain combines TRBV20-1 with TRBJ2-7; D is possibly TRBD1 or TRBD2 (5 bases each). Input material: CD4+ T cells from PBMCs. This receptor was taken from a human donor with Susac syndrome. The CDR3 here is CSASSGTVYEQYF. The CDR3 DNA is TGCAGTGCTAGTTCCGGGACGGTATACGAGCAGTACTTC.